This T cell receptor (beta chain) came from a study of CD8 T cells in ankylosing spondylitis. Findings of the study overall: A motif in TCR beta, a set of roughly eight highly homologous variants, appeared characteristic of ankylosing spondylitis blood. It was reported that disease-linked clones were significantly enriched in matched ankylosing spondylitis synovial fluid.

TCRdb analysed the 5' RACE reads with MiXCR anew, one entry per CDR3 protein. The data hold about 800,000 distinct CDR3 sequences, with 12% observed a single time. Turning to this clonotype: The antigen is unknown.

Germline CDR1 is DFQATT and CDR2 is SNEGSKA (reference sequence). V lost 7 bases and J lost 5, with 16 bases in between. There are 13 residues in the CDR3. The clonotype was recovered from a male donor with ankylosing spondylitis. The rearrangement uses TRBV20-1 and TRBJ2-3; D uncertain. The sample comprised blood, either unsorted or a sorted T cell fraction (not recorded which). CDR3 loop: CSVLTRSRDTQYF. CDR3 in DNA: TGCAGTGTTTTGACCCGGTCGCGAGATACGCAGTATTTT.